Each of the 3 T cell receptor beta chains below was sequenced from the same sample in a study of blood T cell repertoires in COVID-19. Profiling relied on immunoSEQ multiplex PCR, and the TCRdb table lists in-frame clones only, not all of them. The data show tens of thousands of clones, with around 74% seen just once and 5% to 8% held by the top ten. Input material: peripheral blood. The receptors were sampled from a man between 45 and 60 years old with COVID-19, enrolled during active disease.

The chain links TRBV7-6 to TRBJ1-2; 8 positions match TRBD1. The ends lost 1 base at V and 0 bases at J; junction bases unmatched: 10. The CDR3 contains 18 residues. The germline V gene has CDR1 SGHVS and CDR2 FNYEAQ. CDR3: CASSLGDRGAEANYGYTF. The CDR3 region has the DNA TGTGCCAGCAGCTTAGGAGACAGGGGAGCGGAGGCTAACTATGGCTACACCTTC.

This sequence joins TRBV5-4 and TRBJ2-7, with TRBD2 identical over 16 bases. V lost 3 bases to trimming and J lost 5 bases; unmatched junction nucleotides: 5. CDR3 length: 16 residues. CDR1 and CDR2 from the germline V gene are SGHNT and YYREEE (reference sequence). This chain's CDR3 is CASSSGLAGGPDEQYF. The CDR3 region has the DNA TGTGCCAGCAGCTCGGGACTAGCGGGAGGGCCCGACGAGCAGTACTTC.

This clone was observed a handful of times. The rearrangement uses TRBV19 and TRBJ1-1, with a weak D call TRBD1 (5 bases). The CDR3 runs 13 residues. CDR1 and CDR2 (germline): LNHDA, SQIVND (reference sequence). V was clipped by 5 bases and J by 1 base, with 8 bases between them. CDR3 sequence (DNA): TGTGCCAGTAGTCTTGGACAGAACACTGAAGCTTTCTTT. This translates into CASSLGQNTEAFF. The entire variable domain, with the rest obtained from reference TRBV19 and TRBJ1-1, is as follows: DGGITQSPKYLFRKEGQNVTLSCEQNLNHDAMYWYRQDPGQGLRLIYYSQIVNDFQKGDIAEGYSVSREKKESFPLTVTSAQKNPTAFYLCASSLGQNTEAFFGQGTRLTVV.